The rows below give T cell receptor beta chains drawn from one sample of a study of response to subunit inactivated influenza vaccine. One entry per CDR3 protein, called by TCRdb with MiXCR from the RT-PCR reads. The sample holds approximately 570,000 distinct CDR3 sequences, under 9% seen once. Material: PBMCs from blood, obtained less than 30 months after vaccination. These receptors were taken from a man in his fifties or sixties who received an inactivated influenza vaccine. CDR3s include the opening cysteine and the closing phenylalanine or tryptophan. The D gene is left open where the match is weak. The listing skips clone size in some rows; elsewhere it reads once, few, many or a size class.

j_call | clone_size | d_call | v_call | cdr3_aa | cdr3_nt
TRBJ2-1 | many | - | TRBV7-9 | CASSPPAGEQFF | TGTGCCAGCAGCCCCCCTGCGGGAGAGCAGTTCTTC
TRBJ1-2 | many | - | TRBV7-8 | CASSPRRVVPYGYTF | TGTGCCAGCAGCCCAAGGAGGGTAGTACCCTATGGCTACACCTTC
TRBJ1-5 | few | TRBD1 | TRBV4-1 | CASSQGSGTGNQPQHF | TGCGCCAGCAGCCAAGGCTCAGGGACAGGGAATCAGCCCCAGCATTTT
TRBJ1-3 | - | - | TRBV5-5 | CASSLDLRSGNTIYF | TGTGCCAGCAGCTTGGATCTACGCTCTGGAAACACCATATATTTT
TRBJ2-1 | once | TRBD2 | TRBV9 | CASSGIAGGLREQFF | TGTGCCAGCAGCGGTATAGCGGGGGGGCTGCGTGAGCAGTTCTTC
TRBJ2-7 | few | - | TRBV5-5 | CASSLDQGTSEQYF | TGTGCCAGCAGCTTGGATCAGGGAACCTCCGAGCAGTACTTC
TRBJ2-2 | - | TRBD2 | TRBV5-1 | CASSSEGLAGTGELFF | TGCGCCAGCAGCTCGGAGGGACTAGCGGGCACCGGGGAGCTGTTTTTT
TRBJ1-1 | many | TRBD1 | TRBV20-1 | CSAASTGITEAFF | TGCAGTGCCGCATCGACAGGGATCACTGAAGCTTTCTTT
TRBJ2-1 | - | - | TRBV6-2/TRBV6-3 | CASTLPGNGEQFF | TGTGCCAGCACCCTCCCCGGGAATGGTGAGCAGTTCTTC
TRBJ2-7 | - | - | TRBV14 | CASSQWTDYEQYF | TGTGCCAGCAGCCAGTGGACAGATTACGAGCAGTACTTC
TRBJ2-2 | - | TRBD1 | TRBV7-2 | CASSWTGSGTGELFF | TGTGCCAGCAGCTGGACAGGCTCTGGAACCGGGGAGCTGTTTTTT
TRBJ1-5 | - | - | TRBV10-3 | CAISEILNQPQHF | TGTGCCATCAGTGAAATCCTCAATCAGCCCCAGCATTTT
TRBJ2-7 | - | TRBD2 | TRBV29-1 | CSVLAGQSSYEQYF | TGCAGCGTTTTAGCGGGGCAGAGCTCCTACGAGCAGTACTTC
TRBJ2-1 | - | - | TRBV6-2/TRBV6-3 | CASGIDSYNEQFF | TGTGCCAGCGGTATAGACAGTTACAATGAGCAGTTCTTC
TRBJ2-2 | many | - | TRBV3-1 | CASSQGWTTGELFF | TGTGCCAGCAGCCAGGGCTGGACCACCGGGGAGCTGTTTTTT
TRBJ1-6 | - | - | TRBV2 | CASSDGQVYSYNSPLHF | TGTGCCAGCAGTGACGGGCAGGTCTACTCCTATAATTCACCCCTCCACTTT
TRBJ2-1 | many | TRBD2 | TRBV4-1 | CASSQGAGAGDEQFF | TGCGCCAGCAGCCAAGGAGCGGGAGCAGGTGATGAGCAGTTCTTC
TRBJ2-1 | many | TRBD1 | TRBV4-1 | CASSQGRGQGRDNEQFF | TGCGCCAGCAGCCAAGGCCGGGGACAGGGTAGGGACAATGAGCAGTTCTTC
TRBJ2-5 | - | - | TRBV6-5 | CASSYRGTSGTQYF | TGTGCCAGCAGTTACCGAGGGACTTCGGGGACCCAGTACTTC
TRBJ2-7 | - | - | TRBV20-1 | CSAPPAGSYEQYF | TGCAGTGCTCCTCCGGCAGGGTCCTACGAGCAGTACTTC
TRBJ2-5 | few | - | TRBV15 | CATSSNQGGTQYF | TGTGCCACCAGCAGTAACCAGGGGGGGACCCAGTACTTC
TRBJ2-1 | few | TRBD1 | TRBV12-3/TRBV12-4 | CASSPYPGQVSEQFF | TGTGCCAGCAGTCCGTACCCGGGACAGGTTTCGGAGCAGTTCTTC
TRBJ2-2 | many | TRBD1 | TRBV2 | CASSSMSLGQGNTGELFF | TGTGCCAGCAGCTCCATGTCGTTGGGACAGGGCAACACCGGGGAGCTGTTTTTT
TRBJ2-1 | few | TRBD1 | TRBV27 | CASRMTGAIYNEQFF | TGTGCCAGCAGGATGACAGGGGCCATCTACAATGAGCAGTTCTTC
TRBJ1-1 | - | - | TRBV5-1 | CASSFANEGGAEAFF | TGCGCCAGCAGCTTTGCGAATGAAGGGGGAGCTGAAGCTTTCTTT
TRBJ1-1 | many | - | TRBV6-6 | CASREGATEAFF | TGTGCCAGCAGGGAAGGGGCCACTGAAGCTTTCTTT
TRBJ2-5 | - | TRBD1 | TRBV9 | CASSRQGNPETQYF | TGTGCCAGCAGCAGACAGGGGAACCCAGAGACCCAGTACTTC
TRBJ2-6 | few | - | TRBV3-1 | CASSQVGLDSGANVLTF | TGTGCCAGCAGCCAAGTCGGCTTGGATTCTGGGGCCAACGTCCTGACTTTC
TRBJ1-6 | many | - | TRBV12-5 | CASGLAYNSPLHF | TGTGCTAGTGGTTTAGCCTATAATTCACCCCTCCACTTT
TRBJ2-1 | few | - | TRBV7-2 | CASQRDTSYNEQFF | TGTGCCAGCCAGAGAGACACATCCTACAATGAGCAGTTCTTC
TRBJ2-5 | - | - | TRBV7-2 | CASSLLQGETQYF | TGTGCCAGCAGCTTACTTCAGGGGGAGACCCAGTACTTC
TRBJ2-1 | few | TRBD1 | TRBV2 | CASSIWDSSYNEQFF | TGTGCCAGCAGTATCTGGGACAGCTCCTACAATGAGCAGTTCTTC
TRBJ2-4 | many | TRBD1 | TRBV18 | CASSPRQGIDIQYF | TGTGCCAGCTCACCACGACAGGGGATTGACATTCAGTACTTC
TRBJ2-3 | - | - | TRBV7-9 | CASSFAAGYLDTQYF | TGTGCCAGCAGCTTTGCCGCGGGGTATTTAGATACGCAGTATTTT
TRBJ2-3 | few | TRBD1 | TRBV15 | CATSREFRGPSDTQYF | TGTGCCACCAGCAGAGAGTTTAGGGGGCCGTCAGATACGCAGTATTTT
TRBJ2-3 | few | TRBD2 | TRBV7-2 | CASSLRSGGLSTDTQYF | TGTGCCAGCAGCTTACGCAGCGGGGGCCTTAGCACAGATACGCAGTATTTT
TRBJ1-2 | - | - | TRBV12-3/TRBV12-4 | CASSIGTNNYGYTF | TGTGCCAGCAGTATTGGGACAAATAACTATGGCTACACCTTC
TRBJ1-6 | - | - | TRBV3-1 | CASSHPGTPLVALHF | TGTGCCAGCAGTCACCCCGGGACACCGTTGGTGGCCCTCCACTTT
TRBJ1-5 | many | - | TRBV15 | CATSRVQPDQPQHF | TGTGCCACCAGCAGAGTACAACCGGATCAGCCCCAGCATTTT
TRBJ2-2 | - | - | TRBV4-2 | CASSQALGGTGELFF | TGTGCCAGCAGCCAAGCCCTGGGGGGCACCGGGGAGCTGTTTTTT
TRBJ2-7 | - | - | TRBV30 | CAWKGPYEQYF | TGTGCCTGGAAAGGGCCCTACGAGCAGTACTTC
TRBJ2-1 | many | - | TRBV7-9 | CASSLPPGFSYNEQFF | TGTGCCAGCAGCTTACCCCCAGGTTTCTCCTACAATGAGCAGTTCTTC
TRBJ2-4 | many | - | TRBV5-6 | CASSLEEGAYKNIQYF | TGTGCCAGCAGCTTGGAGGAGGGGGCCTACAAAAACATTCAGTACTTC
TRBJ1-5 | few | - | TRBV6-4 | CASSDEGVNQPQHF | TGTGCCAGCAGTGACGAGGGGGTAAATCAGCCCCAGCATTTT
TRBJ1-4 | - | TRBD1 | TRBV19 | CASSKGGQRREKLFF | TGTGCCAGTAGTAAAGGGGGACAGCGGCGTGAAAAACTGTTTTTT
TRBJ2-1 | few | TRBD1 | TRBV20-1 | CSARQGAYEQFF | TGCAGTGCTAGACAGGGGGCTTATGAGCAGTTCTTC
TRBJ2-5 | - | - | TRBV5-6 | CASSLFGGETQYF | TGTGCCAGCAGCTTGTTTGGTGGGGAGACCCAGTACTTC